This TCR beta chain was observed in a study of cytomegalovirus exposure and HLA in healthy donors. General observations from the study: An Asian-associated ancestry cluster reportedly showed fewer N-insertions than the roughly 700-donor mean in a later analysis. As was reported, the classifier diagnosed cytomegalovirus status with high specificity and sensitivity.

Of note for this clone: Its antigen is not identified.

The V gene's germline CDR1 is MNHEY and CDR2 SMNVEV (reference sequence). J gave up 8 bases and V 3 bases, and 8 bases lay outside the gene matches. The CDR3 runs 15 residues. 13 Jbeta primers and 60 Vbeta primers were used for the PCR. Repertoires were generated with immunoSEQ multiplex PCR, while TCRdb's copy carries only in-frame clones and drops some. Of 170,000 or so clones detected, just under 85% appear once; the ten largest clones hold around 4.9%. The specimen sequenced was PBMCs. This clonotype was sampled from a girl aged 10 to 17 in good health and CMV-seropositive. The V call is TRBV27, the J call TRBJ2-2; 8 bases fit TRBD2. The DNA of the CDR3 is TGTGCCAGCAGTTTTTCGGGGGGGCATATAGGGGAGCTGTTTTTT. This codes for CASSFSGGHIGELFF.